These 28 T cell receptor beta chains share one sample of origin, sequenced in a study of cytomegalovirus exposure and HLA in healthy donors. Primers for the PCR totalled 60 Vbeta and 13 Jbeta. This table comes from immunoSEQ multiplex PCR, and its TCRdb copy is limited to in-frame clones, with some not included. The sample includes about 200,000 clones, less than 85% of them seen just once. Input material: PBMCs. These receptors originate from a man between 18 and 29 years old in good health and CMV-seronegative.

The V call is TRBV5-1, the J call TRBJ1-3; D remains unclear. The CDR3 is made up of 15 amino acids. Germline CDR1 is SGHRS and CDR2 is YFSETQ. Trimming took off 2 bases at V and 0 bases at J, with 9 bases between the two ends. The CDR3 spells CASSLAGTSGNTIYF. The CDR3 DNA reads TGCGCCAGCAGCTTAGCAGGCACCTCTGGAAACACCATATATTTT.

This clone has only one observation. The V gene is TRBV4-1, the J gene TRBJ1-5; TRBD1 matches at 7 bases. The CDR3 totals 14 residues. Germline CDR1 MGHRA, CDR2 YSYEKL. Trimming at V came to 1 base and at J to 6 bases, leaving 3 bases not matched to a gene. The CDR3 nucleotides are TGCGCCAGCAGCCAAGGACAGGGCGGTCAGCCCCAGCATTTT. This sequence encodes CASSQGQGGQPQHF.

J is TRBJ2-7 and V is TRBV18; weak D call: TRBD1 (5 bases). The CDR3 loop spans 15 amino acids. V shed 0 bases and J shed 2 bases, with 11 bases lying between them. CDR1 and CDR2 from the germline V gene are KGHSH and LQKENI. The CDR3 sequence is CASSPPAGNAYEQYF. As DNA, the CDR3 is TGTGCCAGCTCACCACCGGCAGGGAACGCCTACGAGCAGTACTTC.

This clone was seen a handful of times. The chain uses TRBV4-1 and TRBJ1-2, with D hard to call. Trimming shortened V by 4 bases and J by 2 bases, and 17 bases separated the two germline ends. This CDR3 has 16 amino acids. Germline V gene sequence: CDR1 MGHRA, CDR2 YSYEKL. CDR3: CASSRPGEIANYGYTF. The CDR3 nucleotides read TGCGCCAGCAGCCGTCCCGGGGAGATCGCCAACTATGGCTACACCTTC.

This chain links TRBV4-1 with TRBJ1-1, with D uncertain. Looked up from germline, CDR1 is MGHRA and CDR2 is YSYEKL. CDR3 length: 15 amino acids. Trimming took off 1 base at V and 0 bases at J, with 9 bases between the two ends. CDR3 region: CASSQGGNMNTEAFF. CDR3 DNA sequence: TGCGCCAGCAGCCAAGGCGGCAACATGAACACTGAAGCTTTCTTT.

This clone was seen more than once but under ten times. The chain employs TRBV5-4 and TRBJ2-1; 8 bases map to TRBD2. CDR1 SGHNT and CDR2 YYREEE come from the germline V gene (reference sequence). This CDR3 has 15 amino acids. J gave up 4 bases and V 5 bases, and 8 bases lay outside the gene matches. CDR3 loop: CASSSRRGAYNEQFF. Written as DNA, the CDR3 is TGTGCCAGCAGTTCCCGGCGGGGGGCTTACAATGAGCAGTTCTTC.

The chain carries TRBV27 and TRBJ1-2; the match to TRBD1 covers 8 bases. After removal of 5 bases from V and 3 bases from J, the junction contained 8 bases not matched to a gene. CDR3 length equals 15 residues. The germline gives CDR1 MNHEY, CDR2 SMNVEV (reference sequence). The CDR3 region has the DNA TGTGCCAGCAGTCCCCTTGGACAGGGCGACTATGGCTACACCTTC. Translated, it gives CASSPLGQGDYGYTF.

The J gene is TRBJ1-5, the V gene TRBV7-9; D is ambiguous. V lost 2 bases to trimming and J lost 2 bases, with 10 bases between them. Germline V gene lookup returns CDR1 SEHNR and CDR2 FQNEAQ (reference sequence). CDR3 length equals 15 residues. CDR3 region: CASSLSGSGNQPQHF. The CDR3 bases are TGTGCCAGCAGCTTATCAGGTTCGGGCAATCAGCCCCAGCATTTT.

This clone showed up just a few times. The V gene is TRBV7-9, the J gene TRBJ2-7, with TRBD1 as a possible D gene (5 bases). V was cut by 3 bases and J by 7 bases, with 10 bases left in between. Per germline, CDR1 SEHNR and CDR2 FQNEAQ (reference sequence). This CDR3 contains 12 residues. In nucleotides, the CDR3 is TGTGCCAGCAGCTTGGGGCCTTGGGAGCAGTACTTC. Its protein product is CASSLGPWEQYF. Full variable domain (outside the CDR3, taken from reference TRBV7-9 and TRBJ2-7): DTGVSQNPRHKITKRGQNVTFRCDPISEHNRLYWYRQTLGQGPEFLTYFQNEAQLEKSRLLSDRFSAERPKGSFSTLEIQRTEQGDSAMYLCASSLGPWEQYFGPGTRLTVT.

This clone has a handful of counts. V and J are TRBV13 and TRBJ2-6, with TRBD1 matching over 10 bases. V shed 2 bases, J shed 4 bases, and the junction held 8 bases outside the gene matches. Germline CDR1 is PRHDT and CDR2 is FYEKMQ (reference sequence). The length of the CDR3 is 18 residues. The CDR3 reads CASSLSPGTGAGANVLTF. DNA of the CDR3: TGTGCCAGCAGCTTAAGTCCCGGGACAGGGGCCGGGGCCAACGTCCTGACTTTC. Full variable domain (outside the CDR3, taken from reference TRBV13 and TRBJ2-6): AAGVIQSPRHLIKEKRETATLKCYPIPRHDTVYWYQQGPGQDPQFLISFYEKMQSDKGSIPDRFSAQQFSDYHSELNMSSLELGDSALYFCASSLSPGTGAGANVLTFGAGSRLTVL.

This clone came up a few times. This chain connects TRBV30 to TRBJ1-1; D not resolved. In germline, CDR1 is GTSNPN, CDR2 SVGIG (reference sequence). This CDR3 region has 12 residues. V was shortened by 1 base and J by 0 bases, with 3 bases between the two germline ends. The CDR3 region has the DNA TGTGCCTGGAGTGCAATGAACACTGAAGCTTTCTTT. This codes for CAWSAMNTEAFF.

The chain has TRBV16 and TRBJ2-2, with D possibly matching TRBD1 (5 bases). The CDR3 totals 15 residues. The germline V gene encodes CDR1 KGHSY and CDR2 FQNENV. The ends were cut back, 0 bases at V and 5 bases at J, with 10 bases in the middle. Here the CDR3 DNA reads TGTGCCAGCAGCCAATCGATTCAGGGTACCGGGGAGCTGTTTTTT. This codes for CASSQSIQGTGELFF.

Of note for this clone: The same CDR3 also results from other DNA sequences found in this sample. The CDR3 region has the DNA TGTGCCAGCAATCAGGGTCGGGACAGGGGCCCGAGCTCCTACAATGAGCAGTTCTTC. Translated, it gives CASNQGRDRGPSSYNEQFF. The V gene is TRBV27, the J gene TRBJ2-1; 10 bases match TRBD1. With 7 bases clipped from V and 0 bases from J, the junction kept 15 bases outside the gene matches. This CDR3 has 19 residues. The germline V gene has CDR1 MNHEY and CDR2 SMNVEV (reference sequence).

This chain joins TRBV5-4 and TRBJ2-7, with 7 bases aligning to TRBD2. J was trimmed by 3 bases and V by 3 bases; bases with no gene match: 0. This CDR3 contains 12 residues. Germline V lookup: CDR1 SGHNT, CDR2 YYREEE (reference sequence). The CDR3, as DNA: TGTGCCAGCAGCTGGGGGGGCTACGAGCAGTACTTC. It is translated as CASSWGGYEQYF.

The CDR3 DNA reads TGCAGTGCGAGTGACAGGGCTGAAGCTTTCTTT. Protein: CSASDRAEAFF. The J gene is TRBJ1-1, the V gene TRBV20-1; 7 nucleotides agree with TRBD1. Germline trimming cut 6 bases from V and 6 bases from J; bases unmatched to any gene: 4. CDR1 is DFQATT, CDR2 SNEGSKA, per germline (reference sequence). The CDR3 runs to 11 residues.

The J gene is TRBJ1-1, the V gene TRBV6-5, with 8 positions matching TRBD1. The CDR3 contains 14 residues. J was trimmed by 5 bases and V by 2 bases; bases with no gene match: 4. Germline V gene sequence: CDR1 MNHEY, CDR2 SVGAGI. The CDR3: CASSYGQGGTEAFF. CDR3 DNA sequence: TGTGCCAGCAGTTACGGACAGGGAGGAACTGAAGCTTTCTTT.

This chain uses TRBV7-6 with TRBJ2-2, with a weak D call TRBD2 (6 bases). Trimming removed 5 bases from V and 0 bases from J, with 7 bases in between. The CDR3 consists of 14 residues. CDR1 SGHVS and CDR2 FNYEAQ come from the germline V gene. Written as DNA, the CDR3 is TGTGCCAGCAGCCGACTAGCGAACACCGGGGAGCTGTTTTTT. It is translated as CASSRLANTGELFF.

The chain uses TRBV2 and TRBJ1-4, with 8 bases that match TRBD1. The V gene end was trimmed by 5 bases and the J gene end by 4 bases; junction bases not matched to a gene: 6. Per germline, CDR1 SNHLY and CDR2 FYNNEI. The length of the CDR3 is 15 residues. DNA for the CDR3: TGTGCCAGCAGTAGACCGGGACAGGTTAATGAAAAACTGTTTTTT. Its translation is CASSRPGQVNEKLFF.

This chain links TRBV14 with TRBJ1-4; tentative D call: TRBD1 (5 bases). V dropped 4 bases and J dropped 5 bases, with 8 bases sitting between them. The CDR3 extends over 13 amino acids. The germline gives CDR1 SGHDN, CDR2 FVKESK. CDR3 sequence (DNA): TGTGCCAGCAGCCGGGGCATCAATGAAAAACTGTTTTTT. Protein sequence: CASSRGINEKLFF.

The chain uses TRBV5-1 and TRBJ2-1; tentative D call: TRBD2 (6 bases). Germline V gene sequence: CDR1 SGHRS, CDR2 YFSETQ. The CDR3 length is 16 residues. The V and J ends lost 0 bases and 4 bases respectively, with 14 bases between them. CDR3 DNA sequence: TGCGCCAGCAGCTTGGACCTCGGGACTCCTTACAATGAGCAGTTCTTC. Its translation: CASSLDLGTPYNEQFF.

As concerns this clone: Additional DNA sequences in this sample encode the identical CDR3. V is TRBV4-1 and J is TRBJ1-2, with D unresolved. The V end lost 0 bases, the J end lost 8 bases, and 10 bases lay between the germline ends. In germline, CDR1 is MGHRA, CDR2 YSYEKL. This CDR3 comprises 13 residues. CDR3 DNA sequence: TGCGCCAGCAGCCAAGATCCGACGGGGGGCTACACCTTC. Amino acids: CASSQDPTGGYTF.

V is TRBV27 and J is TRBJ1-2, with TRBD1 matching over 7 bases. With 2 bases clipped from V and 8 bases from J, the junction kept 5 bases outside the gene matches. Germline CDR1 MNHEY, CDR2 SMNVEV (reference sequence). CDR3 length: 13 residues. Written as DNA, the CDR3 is TGTGCCAGCAGTTTAAATCCGGGACAGGGCTACACCTTC. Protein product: CASSLNPGQGYTF.

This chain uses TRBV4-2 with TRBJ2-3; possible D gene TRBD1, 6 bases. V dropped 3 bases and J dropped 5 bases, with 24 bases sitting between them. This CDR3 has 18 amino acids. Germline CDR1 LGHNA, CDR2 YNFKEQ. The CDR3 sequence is CASSQGAFRVGAVDTQYF. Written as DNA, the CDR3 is TGTGCCAGCAGCCAGGGGGCTTTTAGAGTGGGGGCGGTAGATACGCAGTATTTT.

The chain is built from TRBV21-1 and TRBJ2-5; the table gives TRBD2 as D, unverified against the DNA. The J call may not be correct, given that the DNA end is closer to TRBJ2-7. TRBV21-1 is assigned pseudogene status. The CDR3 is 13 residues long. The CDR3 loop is CASPAGESYEQYF. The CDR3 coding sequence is TGTGCCAGCCCGGCGGGTGAAAGCTACGAGCAGTACTTC.

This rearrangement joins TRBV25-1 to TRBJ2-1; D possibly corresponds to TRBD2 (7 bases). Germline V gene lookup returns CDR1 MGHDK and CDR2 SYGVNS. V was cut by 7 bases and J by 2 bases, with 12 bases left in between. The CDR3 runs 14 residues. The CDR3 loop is CASNKRDTYNEQFF. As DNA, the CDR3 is TGTGCCAGCAATAAGCGGGACACCTACAATGAGCAGTTCTTC.

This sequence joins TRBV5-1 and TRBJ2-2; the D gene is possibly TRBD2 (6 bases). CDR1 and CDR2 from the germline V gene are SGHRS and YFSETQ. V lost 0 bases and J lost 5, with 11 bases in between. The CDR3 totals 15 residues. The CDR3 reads CASSLAAGTTGELFF. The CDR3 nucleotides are TGCGCCAGCAGCTTGGCGGCGGGGACTACCGGGGAGCTGTTTTTT.

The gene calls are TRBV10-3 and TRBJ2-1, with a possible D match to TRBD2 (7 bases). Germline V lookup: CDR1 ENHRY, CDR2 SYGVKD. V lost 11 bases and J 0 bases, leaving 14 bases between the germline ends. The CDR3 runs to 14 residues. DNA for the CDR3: TGTGCCGGGGGGGGCGGGAGCTCCTACAATGAGCAGTTCTTC. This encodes CAGGGGSSYNEQFF.

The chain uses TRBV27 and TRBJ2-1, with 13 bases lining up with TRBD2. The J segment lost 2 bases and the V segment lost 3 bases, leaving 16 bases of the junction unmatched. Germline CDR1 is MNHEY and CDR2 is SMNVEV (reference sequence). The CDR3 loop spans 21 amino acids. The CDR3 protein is CASSFKGLAGYSDRAYNEQFF. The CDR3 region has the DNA TGTGCCAGCAGTTTTAAGGGACTAGCGGGATACTCCGATAGGGCCTACAATGAGCAGTTCTTC.